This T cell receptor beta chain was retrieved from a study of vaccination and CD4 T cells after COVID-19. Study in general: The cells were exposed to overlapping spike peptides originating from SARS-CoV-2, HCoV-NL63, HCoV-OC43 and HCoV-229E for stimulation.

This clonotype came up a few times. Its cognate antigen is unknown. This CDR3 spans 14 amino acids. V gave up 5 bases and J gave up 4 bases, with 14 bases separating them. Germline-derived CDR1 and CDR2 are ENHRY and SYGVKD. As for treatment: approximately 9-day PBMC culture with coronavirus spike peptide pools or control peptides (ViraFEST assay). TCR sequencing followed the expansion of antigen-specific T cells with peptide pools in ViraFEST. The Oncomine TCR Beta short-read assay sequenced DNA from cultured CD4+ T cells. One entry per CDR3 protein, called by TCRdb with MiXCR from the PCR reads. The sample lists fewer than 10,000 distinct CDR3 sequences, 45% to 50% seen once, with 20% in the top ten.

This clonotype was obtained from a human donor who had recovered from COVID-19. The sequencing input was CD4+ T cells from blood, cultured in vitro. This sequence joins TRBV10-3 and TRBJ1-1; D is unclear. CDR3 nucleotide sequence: TGTGCCATCAGTCTCGCGGAGGAGAGCACTGAAGCTTTCTTT. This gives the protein CAISLAEESTEAFF.